This is a list of T cell receptor beta chains from one sample in a study of cytomegalovirus exposure and HLA in healthy donors. Sequenced by immunoSEQ multiplex PCR; TCRdb stores in-frame clones only, minus some. The sample records hundreds of thousands of clones, approximately 90% being singletons. Sequencing was carried out using PBMCs. The receptors shown here come from a man aged 18 to 29 in good health and CMV-seronegative. The CDR3 runs from the conserved cysteine through the conserved F or W. The order of the fields is V gene, D gene, J gene, clone size, CDR3 protein, CDR3 DNA. D genes are given only for firm matches. Size is stated for part of the rows, as once, few or many counts, or as a class when the clone is expanded.

v_gene: TRBV7-2
d_gene: .
j_gene: TRBJ2-2
abundance: .
CDR3aa: CASSLRWKAGGNTGELFF
CDR3nt: TGTGCCAGCAGCTTAAGGTGGAAAGCGGGTGGGAACACCGGGGAGCTGTTTTTT

v_gene: TRBV7-6
d_gene: TRBD2
j_gene: TRBJ2-7
abundance: .
CDR3aa: CASSSTIGLAVYEQYF
CDR3nt: TGTGCCAGCAGCTCTACCATCGGACTAGCAGTATACGAGCAGTACTTC

v_gene: TRBV5-1
d_gene: TRBD2
j_gene: TRBJ2-5
abundance: once
CDR3aa: CASSTVGGTGETQYF
CDR3nt: TGCGCCAGCAGCACGGTGGGGGGGACTGGGGAGACCCAGTACTTC

v_gene: TRBV4-2
d_gene: TRBD1
j_gene: TRBJ2-7
abundance: .
CDR3aa: CASSQVLGQGTYEQYF
CDR3nt: TGTGCCAGCAGCCAGGTTCTGGGACAGGGCACCTACGAGCAGTACTTC

v_gene: TRBV4-3
d_gene: .
j_gene: TRBJ2-7
abundance: once
CDR3aa: CASSQGTASTSSYEQYF
CDR3nt: TGCGCCAGCAGCCAAGGAACGGCTAGCACGAGCTCCTACGAGCAGTACTTC

v_gene: TRBV7-2
d_gene: .
j_gene: TRBJ2-7
abundance: .
CDR3aa: CASSLPQNYEQYF
CDR3nt: TGTGCCAGCAGCTTACCCCAGAACTACGAGCAGTACTTC

v_gene: TRBV6-1
d_gene: TRBD1
j_gene: TRBJ1-5
abundance: .
CDR3aa: CASSGGQGAHQPQHF
CDR3nt: TGTGCCAGCAGCGGGGGACAGGGGGCCCATCAGCCCCAGCATTTT

v_gene: TRBV18
d_gene: .
j_gene: TRBJ2-2
abundance: .
CDR3aa: CASSQGLPSGELFF
CDR3nt: TGTGCCAGCTCACAGGGACTGCCATCCGGGGAGCTGTTTTTT

v_gene: TRBV11-3
d_gene: .
j_gene: TRBJ2-2
abundance: few
CDR3aa: CASSLDLALTGELFF
CDR3nt: TGTGCCAGCAGCTTAGATCTTGCGTTGACCGGGGAGCTGTTTTTT

v_gene: TRBV6-1
d_gene: .
j_gene: TRBJ1-6
abundance: .
CDR3aa: CASKVWASPLHF
CDR3nt: TGTGCCAGCAAGGTCTGGGCTTCACCCCTCCACTTT

v_gene: TRBV7-9
d_gene: TRBD2
j_gene: TRBJ2-1
abundance: .
CDR3aa: CASEKGLAADEQFF
CDR3nt: TGTGCCAGCGAAAAGGGACTAGCGGCGGATGAGCAGTTCTTC

v_gene: TRBV28
d_gene: .
j_gene: TRBJ1-3
abundance: .
CDR3aa: CASSLGPSGNTIYF
CDR3nt: TGTGCCAGCAGTCTGGGGCCTTCTGGAAACACCATATATTTT

v_gene: TRBV19
d_gene: .
j_gene: TRBJ2-6
abundance: .
CDR3aa: CASSIYSQSGANVLTF
CDR3nt: TGTGCCAGTAGTATTTACAGCCAGTCTGGGGCCAACGTCCTGACTTTC

v_gene: TRBV6-1
d_gene: .
j_gene: TRBJ1-2
abundance: .
CDR3aa: CASRLDSNYGYTF
CDR3nt: TGTGCCAGCAGGCTGGACAGCAACTATGGCTACACCTTC

v_gene: TRBV13
d_gene: .
j_gene: TRBJ2-1
abundance: .
CDR3aa: CASTDYQSYNEQFF
CDR3nt: TGTGCCAGCACGGACTACCAATCGTACAATGAGCAGTTCTTC

v_gene: TRBV7-2
d_gene: .
j_gene: TRBJ2-3
abundance: .
CDR3aa: CASSLSLVGLDTQYF
CDR3nt: TGTGCCAGCAGCTTATCCCTGGTGGGCCTAGATACGCAGTATTTT

v_gene: TRBV7-6
d_gene: .
j_gene: TRBJ2-1
abundance: .
CDR3aa: CASSLPGTLNNEQFF
CDR3nt: TGTGCCAGCAGCTTGCCCGGGACATTGAACAATGAGCAGTTCTTC

v_gene: TRBV11-2
d_gene: .
j_gene: TRBJ2-7
abundance: .
CDR3aa: CASSLGVRAPAEQYF
CDR3nt: TGTGCCAGCAGCTTAGGGGTCAGGGCTCCTGCCGAGCAGTACTTC

v_gene: TRBV19
d_gene: TRBD1
j_gene: TRBJ1-2
abundance: .
CDR3aa: CASSPQGQTNYGYTF
CDR3nt: TGTGCCAGTAGTCCCCAGGGACAGACTAACTATGGCTACACCTTC

v_gene: TRBV5-4
d_gene: TRBD1
j_gene: TRBJ1-6
abundance: .
CDR3aa: CASSLEGQGNSPLHF
CDR3nt: TGTGCCAGCAGCTTGGAGGGACAGGGAAATTCACCCCTCCACTTT

v_gene: TRBV7-8
d_gene: .
j_gene: TRBJ1-2
abundance: .
CDR3aa: CASSWPGRGDVRYTF
CDR3nt: TGTGCCAGCAGCTGGCCAGGGAGGGGGGACGTGAGGTACACCTTC

v_gene: TRBV18
d_gene: TRBD2
j_gene: TRBJ2-1
abundance: .
CDR3aa: CASSPSGTSNNEQFF
CDR3nt: TGTGCCAGCTCACCATCCGGGACTAGCAACAATGAGCAGTTCTTC

v_gene: TRBV4-3
d_gene: .
j_gene: TRBJ1-2
abundance: .
CDR3aa: CASSQEPGQWYGYTF
CDR3nt: TGCGCCAGCAGCCAAGAACCAGGGCAATGGTATGGCTACACCTTC

v_gene: TRBV28
d_gene: .
j_gene: TRBJ1-5
abundance: .
CDR3aa: CASSSVGQPQHF
CDR3nt: TGTGCCAGCAGTTCTGTGGGCCAGCCCCAGCATTTT

v_gene: TRBV9
d_gene: .
j_gene: TRBJ1-3
abundance: .
CDR3aa: CASSLQGQSGNTIYF
CDR3nt: TGTGCCAGCAGCCTCCAGGGACAATCGGGAAACACCATATATTTT

v_gene: TRBV2
d_gene: .
j_gene: TRBJ1-6
abundance: once
CDR3aa: CASSLAVYNSPLHF
CDR3nt: TGTGCCAGCAGTTTGGCGGTCTATAATTCACCCCTCCACTTT

v_gene: TRBV30
d_gene: .
j_gene: TRBJ2-7
abundance: .
CDR3aa: CAWRRSLQYF
CDR3nt: TGTGCCTGGAGACGGTCCCTCCAGTACTTC

v_gene: TRBV4-1
d_gene: TRBD2
j_gene: TRBJ2-1
abundance: .
CDR3aa: CASSQAGKVKREENEQFF
CDR3nt: TGCGCCAGCAGCCAAGCCGGAAAGGTCAAGCGGGAGGAGAATGAGCAGTTCTTC